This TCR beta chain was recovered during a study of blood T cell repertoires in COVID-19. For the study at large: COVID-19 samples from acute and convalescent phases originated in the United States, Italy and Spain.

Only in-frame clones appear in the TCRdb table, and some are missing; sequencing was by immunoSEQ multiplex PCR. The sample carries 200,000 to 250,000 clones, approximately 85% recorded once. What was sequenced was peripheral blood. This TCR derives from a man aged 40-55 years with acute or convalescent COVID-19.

The CDR3 bases are TGCGCCAGCAGCCCTGAAAGACTGGATACGCAGTATTTT. It yields the protein CASSPERLDTQYF. The chain links TRBV5-1 to TRBJ2-3; D ambiguous. The CDR3 consists of 13 residues. V was cut by 4 bases and J by 6 bases, with 12 bases left in between. Germline V CDR1 and CDR2: SGHRS, YFSETQ.